The source of this T cell receptor beta chain is a study of post-analysis software for immune sequencing data. Study as a whole: The patients showed relapsing-remitting, secondary progressive and progressive-relapsing multiple sclerosis courses.

Study-wide findings and caveats: The five TRBV segments detected at higher frequency in patients than in controls included TRBV5-6, TRBV5-1 and TRBV20-1. People with multiple sclerosis had a significantly lower normalized Chao1 diversity than controls did. Strong co-clustering by F measure was evident for samples that had been prepared in the same batch.

The CDR3 is made up of 15 amino acids. Looked up from germline, CDR1 is DFQATT and CDR2 is SNEGSKA (reference sequence). As to this clonotype: Its antigen is currently unknown.

Sequencing libraries made from TCR beta cDNA carried unique molecular identifiers. T cells numbering roughly 0.85 to 10 million gave rise to roughly 0.5 million cDNA molecules. One entry per CDR3 protein, called by TCRdb with MiXCR from the PCR reads. The data contain about half a million distinct CDR3 sequences, less than 45% of them seen just once; the ten biggest clones take up 12%. Source material: blood. This TCR derives from a girl between 5 and 17 years old with multiple sclerosis. The V call is TRBV20-1, the J call TRBJ2-3, with a weak D call TRBD1 (8 bases). This CDR3 reads CSAGRAGGNTDTQYF. In nucleotides, the CDR3 is TGCAGCGCAGGGAGGGCAGGGGGCAACACAGATACGCAGTATTTT.